This TCR beta chain was sequenced during a study of Ad26.COV2.S vaccination and SARS-CoV-2 variants. Treatment meaning: some 19 received Ad26.COV2.S at low or high dose, single or two shots; 5 received placebo; per-sample allocation not given. Specimen acquisition occurred on day 63 following the initial vaccine or placebo injection. Measured with immunoSEQ multiplex PCR; TCRdb has only the in-frame clones, and not every one. The sample lists almost 400,000 clones, over 75% occurring once. This TCR was recovered from a person aged 18 to 59 who received the Ad26.COV2.S COVID-19 vaccine or a placebo. The sequencing here drew on peripheral blood, taken in a trial of Ad26.COV2.S vaccine versus placebo.

The CDR3 DNA is TGTGCCGCGGGGAGTGGGAGGAACACCGGGGAGCTGTTTTTT. This encodes CAAGSGRNTGELFF. The chain combines TRBV15 with TRBJ2-2, with D possibly TRBD2 on 6 matching bases. CDR3 length: 14 amino acids. The ends were cut back, 11 bases at V and 1 base at J, with 14 bases in the middle. CDR1 LNHNV and CDR2 YYDKDF come from the germline V gene (reference sequence).